This TCR beta chain was found in a study of T cell responses to AZD1222 COVID-19 vaccine. In this sample, this clone turned up a few times. Its specificity is not known. Study-wide points: Regions 160-218 and 743-854 dominated among vaccine-associated CD4 TCRs spanning spike. The reported proportion of spike-specific TCRs targeting unmutated variant regions was nearly half.

The V segment lost 3 bases and the J segment 4 bases; nucleotides outside the gene matches: 4. Germline V CDR1 and CDR2: SGHAT, FQDESV (reference sequence). The CDR3 consists of 14 residues. TCRdb's table, derived via immunoSEQ multiplex PCR, lists solely in-frame clones and lacks some. The sample has tens of thousands of clones, around 85% seen once. The specimen was peripheral blood, collected 28 days after the second AZD1222 dose. The chain combines TRBV11-1 with TRBJ2-7; 9 nucleotides align to TRBD1. This clonotype was obtained from an adult who received the AZD1222 COVID-19 vaccine. The CDR3 DNA sequence: TGTGCCAGCAGCTTGGACAGGGGTAGGTACGAGCAGTACTTC. This encodes CASSLDRGRYEQYF.